The present T cell receptor (beta chain) was sequenced within a study of control samples from healthy donors and cancer patients. Trimming took 1 base from V and 2 from J, leaving 6 bases between them. The CDR3 has 13 residues. Germline V lookup: CDR1 SGHTA, CDR2 FQGNSA. Profiling relied on immunoSEQ multiplex PCR, and the TCRdb table lists in-frame clones only, not all of them. The table lists 90,000 to 150,000 clones, roughly 90% of them singletons. The receptor was derived from a middle-aged man in good health. Sequencing was carried out using blood. This chain links TRBV7-2 with TRBJ2-7; D unclear. The CDR3 protein is CASSLDQTYEQYF. CDR3 DNA: TGTGCCAGCAGCTTAGACCAGACCTACGAGCAGTACTTC. The full variable domain, rest sourced from reference TRBV7-2 and TRBJ2-7, is GAGVSQSPSNKVTEKGKDVELRCDPISGHTALYWYRQSLGQGLEFLIYFQGNSAPDKSGLPSDRFSAERTGGSVSTLTIQRTQQEDSAVYLCASSLDQTYEQYFGPGTRLTVT.